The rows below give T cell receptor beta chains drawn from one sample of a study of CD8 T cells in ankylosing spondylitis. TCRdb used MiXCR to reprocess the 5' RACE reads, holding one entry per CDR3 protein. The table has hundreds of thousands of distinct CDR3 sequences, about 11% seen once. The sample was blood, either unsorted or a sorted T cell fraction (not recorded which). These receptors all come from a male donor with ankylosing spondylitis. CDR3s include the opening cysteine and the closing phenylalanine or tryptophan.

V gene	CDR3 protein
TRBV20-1	CSAQRAALYEQYF
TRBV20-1	CSALSTGGLQETQYF
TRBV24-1	CATSDALAASYNEQFF
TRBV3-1	CASSTTWGGRNTEAFF
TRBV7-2	CASSDTTRVSGYTF
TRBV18	CASSSASPLYEQYF
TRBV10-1	CASTPGTPSYEQYF
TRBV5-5	CASSLRAYTNTEAFF
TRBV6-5	CASGPLQETQYF
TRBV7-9	CASSVSRVSTDTQYF
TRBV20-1	CSAGGGQGADTQYF
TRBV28	CASRGFPQETQYF
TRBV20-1	CSARRPGSYGYTF
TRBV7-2	CASSSRTGNSPLHF
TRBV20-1	CSARGAGAMNTEAFF
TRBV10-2	CASSELNGAYEQYF
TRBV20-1	CSARDPLAGAKETQYF
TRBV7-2	CASRRLAGVSYEQYF
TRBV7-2	CASGLDGSTQYF
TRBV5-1	CASSWGQANTGELFF
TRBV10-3	CAIRRTGEHTEAFF
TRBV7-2	CASSPLAKNIQYF
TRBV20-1	CSARNTRGVYNEQFF
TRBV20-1	CSAREVRDGTQYF
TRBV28	CASSLAGADTDTQYF
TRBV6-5	CASSYAPGQGNTIYF
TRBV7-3	CASSPFGGTSYEQYF
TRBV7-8	CASSPYRTPGTDTQYF
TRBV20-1	CSAARGAGTLSAGEQYF
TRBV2	CASSERGVGNYEQYF
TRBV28	CASSPSAGLTYNEQFF
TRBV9	CASSDSPQGEQYF
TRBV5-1	CASSLQGDGTDTQYF
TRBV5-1	CASSLILGSYNEQFF
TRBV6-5	CASSSLGGTYNEQFF
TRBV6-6	CASRGFTGAVAFF
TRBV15	CATSRDLQETQYF
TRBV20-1	CSASGTYTTNTIYF
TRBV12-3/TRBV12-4	CASSPRRQSEQYF
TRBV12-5	CASGPSDSGREKLFF
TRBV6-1	CASSPGGEGLYNEQFF
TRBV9	CASSYGATGESPLHF